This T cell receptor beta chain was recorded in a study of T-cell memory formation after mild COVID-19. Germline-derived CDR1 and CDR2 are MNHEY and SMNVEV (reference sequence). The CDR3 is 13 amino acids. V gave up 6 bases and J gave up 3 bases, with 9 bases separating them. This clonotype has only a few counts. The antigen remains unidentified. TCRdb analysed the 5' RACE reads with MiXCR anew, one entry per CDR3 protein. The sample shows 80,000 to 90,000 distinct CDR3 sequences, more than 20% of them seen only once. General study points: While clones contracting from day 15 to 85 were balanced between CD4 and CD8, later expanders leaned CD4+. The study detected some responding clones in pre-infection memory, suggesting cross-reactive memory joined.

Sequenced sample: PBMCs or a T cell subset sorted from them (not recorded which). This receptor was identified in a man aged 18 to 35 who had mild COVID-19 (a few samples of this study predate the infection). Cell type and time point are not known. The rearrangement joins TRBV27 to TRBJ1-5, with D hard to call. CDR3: CASRSFSNQPQHF. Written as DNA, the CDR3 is TGTGCCAGCAGGAGTTTTTCCAATCAGCCCCAGCATTTT.